This entry features one TCR beta chain sequence. Method: immunoSEQ multiplex PCR; TCRdb's copy keeps in-frame clones and lacks some. The profile shows 600,000 to 900,000 clones, around 85% of them singletons. This entry belongs to a study of shared T cell receptors in the human thymus. CDR3 size: 17 residues. V was pared by 0 bases and J by 0 bases, with 13 bases between. Germline-derived CDR1 and CDR2 are SGHKS and YYEKEE (reference sequence). Separately, the same data were catalogued under a study of human thymus T cells. That source adds: Resections removed during corrective heart surgery provided the thymus tissue used.

The TCR sequence derives from a girl under three years old with a congenital heart defect. The sequencing input was thymocytes. The rearrangement links TRBV5-5 to TRBJ1-5, with D perhaps TRBD1 (5 bases). This chain's CDR3 is CASSLGGEVVSNQPQHF. CDR3 in DNA: TGTGCCAGCAGCTTGGGGGGGGAAGTGGTTAGCAATCAGCCCCAGCATTTT.